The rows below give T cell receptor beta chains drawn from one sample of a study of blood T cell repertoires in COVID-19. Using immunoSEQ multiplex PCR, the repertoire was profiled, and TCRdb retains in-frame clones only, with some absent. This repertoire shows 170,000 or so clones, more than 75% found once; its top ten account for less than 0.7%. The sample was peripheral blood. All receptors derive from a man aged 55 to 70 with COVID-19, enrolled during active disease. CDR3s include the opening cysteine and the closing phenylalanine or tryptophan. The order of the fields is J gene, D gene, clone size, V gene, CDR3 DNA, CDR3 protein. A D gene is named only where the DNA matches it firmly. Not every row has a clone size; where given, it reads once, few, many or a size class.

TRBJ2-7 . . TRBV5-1 TGCGCCAGCAGCTTGGCCACTAGTTCCCGGTCCTACGAGCAGTACTTC CASSLATSSRSYEQYF
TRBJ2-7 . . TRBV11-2 TGTGCCAGCAGCTCCGGGAAGGACGAGCAGTACTTC CASSSGKDEQYF
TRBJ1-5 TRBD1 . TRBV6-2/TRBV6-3 TGTGCCAGCAGTTACTGGGGGACAGGTAACCAGCCCCAGCATTTT CASSYWGTGNQPQHF
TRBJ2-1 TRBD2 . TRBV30 TGTGCCTGGAGTGCCACTAGCGCCCATGAGCAGTTCTTC CAWSATSAHEQFF
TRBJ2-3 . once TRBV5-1 TGCGCCAGCAGCGGTCGGAGGGGCGCAGATACGCAGTATTTT CASSGRRGADTQYF
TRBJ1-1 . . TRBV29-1 TGCAGCGTTGAAGATCTAGCGGGAGGCGGAACTGAAGCTTTCTTT CSVEDLAGGGTEAFF
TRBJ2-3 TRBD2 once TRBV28 TGTGCCAGCAGGCGGGGGGGCGGCACAGATACGCAGTATTTT CASRRGGGTDTQYF
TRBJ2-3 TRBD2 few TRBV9 TGTGCCAGCAGCCGTCTAGCGGGGTCACCCACAGATACGCAGTATTTT CASSRLAGSPTDTQYF
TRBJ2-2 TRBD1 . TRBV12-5 TGTGCTAGTGGTTTGGGACAGGGGGACACCGGGGAGCTGTTTTTT CASGLGQGDTGELFF
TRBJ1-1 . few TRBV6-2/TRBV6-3 TGTGCCAGCAGCCGACAGCTGAACACTGAAGCTTTCTTT CASSRQLNTEAFF
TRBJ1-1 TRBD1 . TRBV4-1 TGCGCCAGCAGCCCAGCCGCAGGGGGTGTCTCTGAAGCTTTCTTT CASSPAAGGVSEAFF
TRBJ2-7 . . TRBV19 TGTGCCAGTAGTATTCAACAGGGCCCCTACGAGCAGTACTTC CASSIQQGPYEQYF
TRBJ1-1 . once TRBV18 TGTGCCAGCTCACCGCCCACTAGGAACACTGAAGCTTTCTTT CASSPPTRNTEAFF
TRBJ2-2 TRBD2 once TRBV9 TGTGCCAGCAGCGTAGGTCTAGCGGGGGTGAACGGGGAGCTGTTTTTT CASSVGLAGVNGELFF
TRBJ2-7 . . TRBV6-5 TGTGCCAGCAGTTACTCGCACAGGGTGGGCTCCGAGCAGTACTTC CASSYSHRVGSEQYF
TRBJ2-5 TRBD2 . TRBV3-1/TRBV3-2 TGTGCCAGCTGGGCCGGGACTAGCGGGGGGAAGGAGACCCAGTACTTC CASWAGTSGGKETQYF
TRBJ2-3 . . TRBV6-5 TGTGCCAGCAGAATCCAGGGCCCTAGCACAGATACGCAGTATTTT CASRIQGPSTDTQYF
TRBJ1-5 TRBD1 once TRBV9 TGTGCCAGCAGCGCCGGGACAGGGGAGACGGGACAGCCCCAGCATTTT CASSAGTGETGQPQHF
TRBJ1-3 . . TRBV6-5 TGTGCCAGCAGTTACCGGGGAGGGACCTCTGGAAACACCATATATTTT CASSYRGGTSGNTIYF
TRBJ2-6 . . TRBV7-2 TGTGCCAGCAGCGGGCGATACGGGGGCTCTGGGGCCAACGTCCTGACTTTC CASSGRYGGSGANVLTF
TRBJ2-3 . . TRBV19 TGTGCCAGTCGTAGCGGAAGCACAGATACGCAGTATTTT CASRSGSTDTQYF
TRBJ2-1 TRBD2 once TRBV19 TGTGCCAGTAGTCCCCGAGGCGGGAGGGGGAATGAGCAGTTCTTC CASSPRGGRGNEQFF
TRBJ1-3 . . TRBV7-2 TGTGCCAGCAGCTCTCCGCGTAACTCTGGAAACACCATATATTTT CASSSPRNSGNTIYF
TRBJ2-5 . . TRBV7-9 TGTGCCAGCAGCGGTGACAGCCTTCAAGAGACCCAGTACTTC CASSGDSLQETQYF
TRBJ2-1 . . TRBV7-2 TGTGCCAGCAGCTTAGCTGGAGCGGCTCATTACAATGAGCAGTTCTTC CASSLAGAAHYNEQFF
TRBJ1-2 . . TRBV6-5 TGTGCCAGCACCCATAGGGCAGGGACTTCATATGGCTACACCTTC CASTHRAGTSYGYTF
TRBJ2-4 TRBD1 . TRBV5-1 TGCGCCAGCAGCTTGGGGGTGGCAGGGGGAATAGCCAAAAACATTCAGTACTTC CASSLGVAGGIAKNIQYF
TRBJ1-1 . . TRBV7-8 TGTGCCAGCAGCTTGGATGGACACTTGAACACTGAAGCTTTCTTT CASSLDGHLNTEAFF
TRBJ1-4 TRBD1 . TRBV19 TGTGCCAGTAGGGAGACAGGGGGAGTCGGAGAAAAACTGTTTTTT CASRETGGVGEKLFF
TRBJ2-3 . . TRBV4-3 TGCGCCAGCAGCCACATAGCGGACACAGATACGCAGTATTTT CASSHIADTDTQYF
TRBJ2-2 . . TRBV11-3 TGTGCCAGCAGCCCCCGACTAGGGGCCCTCACCGGGGAGCTGTTTTTT CASSPRLGALTGELFF
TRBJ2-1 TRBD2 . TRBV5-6 TGTGCCAGCAGCTTACTAGCGGGAGGCTACAATGAGCAGTTCTTC CASSLLAGGYNEQFF
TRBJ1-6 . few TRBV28 TGTGCCAGCAGTTCGGACGGGGATAATTCACCCCTCCACTTT CASSSDGDNSPLHF